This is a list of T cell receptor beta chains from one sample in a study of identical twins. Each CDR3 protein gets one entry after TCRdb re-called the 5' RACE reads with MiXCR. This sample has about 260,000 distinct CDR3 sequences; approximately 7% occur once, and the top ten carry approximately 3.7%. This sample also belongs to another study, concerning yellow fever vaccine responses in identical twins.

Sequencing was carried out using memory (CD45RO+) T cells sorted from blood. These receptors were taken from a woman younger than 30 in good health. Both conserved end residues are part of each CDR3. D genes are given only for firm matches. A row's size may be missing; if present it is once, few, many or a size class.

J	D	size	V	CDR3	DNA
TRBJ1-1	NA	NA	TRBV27	CASSSFRTANTEAFF	TGTGCCAGCAGTTCCTTCCGGACAGCTAACACTGAAGCTTTCTTT
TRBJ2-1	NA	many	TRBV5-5	CASSLAIYEQFF	TGTGCCAGCAGCTTGGCCATCTATGAGCAGTTCTTC
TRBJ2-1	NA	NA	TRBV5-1	CASSLGGGRGNEQFF	TGCGCCAGCAGCTTGGGGGGGGGGCGAGGGAATGAGCAGTTCTTC
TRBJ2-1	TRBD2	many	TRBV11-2	CASSLVGASGGHNEQFF	TGTGCCAGCAGCTTAGTGGGCGCTAGCGGGGGGCACAATGAGCAGTTCTTC
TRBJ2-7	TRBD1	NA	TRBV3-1	CASSQDRTGLSYEQYF	TGTGCCAGCAGCCAAGATCGGACAGGGCTCTCCTACGAGCAGTACTTC
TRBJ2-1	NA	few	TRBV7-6	CASSSDVGSYNEQFF	TGTGCCAGCAGCTCGGACGTTGGCTCCTACAATGAGCAGTTCTTC
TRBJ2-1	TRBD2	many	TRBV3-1	CASSQGTSGANEQFF	TGTGCCAGCAGCCAAGGGACTAGCGGGGCCAATGAGCAGTTCTTC
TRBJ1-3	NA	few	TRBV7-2	CASSLFGRNTIYF	TGTGCCAGCAGCTTATTTGGCCGAAACACCATATATTTT
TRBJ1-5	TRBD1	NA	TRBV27	CASSRTGHPNNQPQHF	TGTGCCAGCAGTAGGACAGGTCATCCTAACAATCAGCCCCAGCATTTT
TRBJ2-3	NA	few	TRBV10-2	CASSDGGRRGYF	TGCGCCAGCAGTGATGGCGGACGGCGGGGGTATTTT
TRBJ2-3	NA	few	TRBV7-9	CASSSQAVPTSTDTQYF	TGTGCCAGCAGCTCCCAAGCGGTTCCGACTAGCACAGATACGCAGTATTTT
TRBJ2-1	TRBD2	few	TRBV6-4	CASSASGTSDYNEQFF	TGTGCCAGCAGCGCTTCCGGGACTAGCGATTACAATGAGCAGTTCTTC
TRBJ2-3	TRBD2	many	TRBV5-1	CASSTGLAGEVDTQYF	TGCGCCAGCAGCACCGGACTAGCGGGAGAGGTAGATACGCAGTATTTT
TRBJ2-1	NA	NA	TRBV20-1	CSALGPGPEQFF	TGCAGTGCTCTAGGCCCGGGCCCAGAGCAGTTCTTC
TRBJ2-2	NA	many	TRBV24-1	CATSDSQWDQNTGELFF	TGTGCCACCAGTGACTCCCAGTGGGACCAAAACACCGGGGAGCTGTTTTTT
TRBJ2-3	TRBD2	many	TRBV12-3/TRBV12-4	CASSQGAGLGITQYF	TGTGCCAGCAGCCAGGGAGCGGGACTCGGAATAACGCAGTATTTT
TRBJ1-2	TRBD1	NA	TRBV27	CASSISGTGYGYTF	TGTGCCAGCAGTATCTCCGGGACAGGGTATGGCTACACCTTC
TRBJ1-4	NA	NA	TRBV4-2	CASSQDLARGGGEFF	TGTGCCAGCAGCCAAGATCTGGCCAGGGGTGGGGGGGAGTTTTTT
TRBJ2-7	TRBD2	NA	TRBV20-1	CSASGRNSEQYF	TGCAGTGCTAGCGGGAGGAACTCCGAGCAGTACTTC
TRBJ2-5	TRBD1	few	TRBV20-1	CSARTPRTGKTLGTQYF	TGCAGTGCTAGGACTCCTCGGACAGGGAAGACTCTCGGGACCCAGTACTTC
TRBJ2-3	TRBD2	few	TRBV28	CASRSFLAGGLDTQYF	TGTGCCAGTAGAAGTTTCCTAGCGGGAGGGCTAGATACGCAGTATTTT
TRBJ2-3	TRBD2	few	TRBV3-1	CASSPSGILSTDTQYF	TGTGCCAGCAGCCCTAGCGGTATCCTTAGCACAGATACGCAGTATTTT
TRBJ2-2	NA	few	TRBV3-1	CASSHLQGRELFF	TGTGCCAGCAGCCACCTACAGGGACGGGAGCTGTTTTTT
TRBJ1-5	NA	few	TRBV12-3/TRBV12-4	CASREGQPSNQPQHF	TGTGCCAGCAGGGAAGGACAGCCTAGCAATCAGCCCCAGCATTTT
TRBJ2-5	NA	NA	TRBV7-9	CASSLGGTSQETQYF	TGTGCCAGCAGTCTAGGGGGGACCTCACAAGAGACCCAGTACTTC
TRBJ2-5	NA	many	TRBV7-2	CASSLQGWYQETQYF	TGTGCCAGCAGCCTACAGGGTTGGTACCAAGAGACCCAGTACTTC
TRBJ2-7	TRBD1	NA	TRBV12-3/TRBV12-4	CASSPWGQGAGEQYF	TGTGCCAGCAGTCCGTGGGGACAGGGGGCTGGCGAGCAGTACTTC
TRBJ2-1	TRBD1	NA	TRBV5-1	CASGTGLNEQFF	TGCGCCAGCGGGACAGGACTCAATGAGCAGTTCTTC
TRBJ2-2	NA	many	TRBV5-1	CASSLPDYTGELFF	TGCGCCAGCAGCTTGCCGGACTACACCGGGGAGCTGTTTTTT
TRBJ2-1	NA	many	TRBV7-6	CASSGRMVPPYNEQFF	TGTGCCAGCAGCGGCCGAATGGTACCCCCCTACAATGAGCAGTTCTTC
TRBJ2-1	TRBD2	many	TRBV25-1	CASSSGGRGYNEQLF	TGTGCCAGCAGTTCTGGCGGGAGGGGCTACAATGAGCAGCTCTTC
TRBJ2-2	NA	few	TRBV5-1	CASSLVGQGRPGELFF	TGCGCCAGCAGCTTGGTGGGGCAGGGGAGACCCGGGGAGCTGTTTTTT
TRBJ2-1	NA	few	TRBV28	CASSSGARGDYNEQFF	TGTGCCAGCAGTTCCGGGGCCAGGGGGGACTACAATGAGCAGTTCTTC
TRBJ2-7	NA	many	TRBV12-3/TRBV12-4	CASSFPPPSYEQYF	TGTGCCAGCAGTTTTCCGCCCCCATCCTACGAGCAGTACTTC
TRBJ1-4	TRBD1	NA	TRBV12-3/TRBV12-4	CASSTGQGDEKLFF	TGTGCCAGCAGTACGGGACAGGGTGACGAAAAACTGTTTTTT
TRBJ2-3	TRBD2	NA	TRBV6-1	CASSERRSGSGADTQYF	TGTGCCAGCAGTGAAAGAAGGAGCGGGAGCGGCGCAGATACGCAGTATTTT
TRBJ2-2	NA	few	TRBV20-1	CSARWWTGELFF	TGCAGTGCTAGATGGTGGACCGGGGAGCTGTTTTTT
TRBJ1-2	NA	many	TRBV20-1	CSASKATYGYTF	TGCAGTGCTAGTAAGGCGACCTATGGCTACACCTTC
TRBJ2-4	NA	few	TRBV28	CASSGPLGAIQYF	TGTGCCAGCAGTGGTCCCTTGGGGGCCATTCAGTACTTC
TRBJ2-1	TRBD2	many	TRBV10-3	CAISPRSGSSYNEQFF	TGTGCCATCAGTCCCCGTAGCGGGAGCTCCTACAATGAGCAGTTCTTC
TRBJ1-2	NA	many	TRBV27	CASSSYDGLGYTF	TGTGCCAGCAGTTCTTACGACGGCTTGGGCTACACCTTC
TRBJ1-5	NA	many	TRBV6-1	CASSRRRGDQPQHF	TGTGCCAGCAGTCGTAGGAGGGGGGATCAGCCCCAGCATTTT
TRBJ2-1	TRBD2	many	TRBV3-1	CASSQERLAGGRNEQFF	TGTGCCAGCAGCCAAGAGAGACTAGCGGGAGGACGGAATGAGCAGTTCTTC
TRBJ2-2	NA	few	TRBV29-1	CSVRGSLTGELFF	TGCAGCGTTAGGGGATCTCTCACCGGGGAGCTGTTTTTT
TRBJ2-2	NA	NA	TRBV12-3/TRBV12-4	CASSSRDPIGTGELFF	TGTGCCAGCAGTTCTCGGGACCCGATTGGGACCGGGGAGCTGTTTTTT
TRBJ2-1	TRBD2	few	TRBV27	CASSPERGAYNEQFF	TGTGCCAGCAGTCCCGAGCGGGGGGCCTACAATGAGCAGTTCTTC
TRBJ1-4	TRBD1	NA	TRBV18	CASSPQGQPNEKLFF	TGTGCCAGCTCACCACAGGGACAGCCGAATGAAAAACTGTTTTTT
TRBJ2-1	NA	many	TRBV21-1	CASSSADRNYNEQFF	TGTGCCAGCAGCAGCGCGGACAGGAACTACAATGAGCAGTTCTTC
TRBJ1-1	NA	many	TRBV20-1	CSARVAGRNTEAFF	TGCAGTGCTAGAGTAGCGGGGCGGAACACTGAAGCTTTCTTT
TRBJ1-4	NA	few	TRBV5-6	CASSPPTAEKLFF	TGTGCCAGCAGCCCTCCGACAGCCGAAAAACTGTTTTTT
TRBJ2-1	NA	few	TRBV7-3	CASSLSGLVRDNEQFF	TGTGCCAGCAGCTTAAGTGGCTTAGTCAGGGACAATGAGCAGTTCTTC
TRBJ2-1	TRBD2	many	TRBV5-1	CASSSGGVSYNEQFF	TGCGCCAGCTCTAGCGGGGGGGTGTCCTACAATGAGCAGTTCTTC
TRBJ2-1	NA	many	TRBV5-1	CASSGAQHTNEQFF	TGCGCCAGCAGCGGGGCTCAACACACTAATGAGCAGTTCTTC
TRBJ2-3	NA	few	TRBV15	CATRAGADTDTQYF	TGTGCCACCCGGGCGGGGGCGGATACAGATACGCAGTATTTT
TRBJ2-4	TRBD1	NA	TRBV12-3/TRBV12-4	CASSFGPDRGLAKNIQYF	TGTGCCAGCAGTTTTGGTCCCGACAGGGGGCTAGCCAAAAACATTCAGTACTTC
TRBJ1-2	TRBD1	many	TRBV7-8	CASSANVDRGRVNYGYTF	TGTGCCAGCAGCGCAAACGTGGACAGGGGGCGCGTGAACTATGGCTACACCTTC
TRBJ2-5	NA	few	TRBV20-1	CSAVQVAQETQYF	TGCAGTGCTGTCCAGGTAGCCCAAGAGACCCAGTACTTC
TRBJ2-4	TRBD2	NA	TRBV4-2	CASSQEPSGGGSIQYF	TGTGCCAGCAGCCAAGAGCCCAGCGGGGGGGGGAGCATTCAGTACTTC
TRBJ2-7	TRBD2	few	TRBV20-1	CSAPTMGGVEQYF	TGCAGTGCTCCAACAATGGGGGGGGTCGAGCAGTACTTC